This T cell receptor beta chain was profiled in a study of long-term antiretroviral therapy in people with HIV (dated by TCRdb to 2022 to 2024). Regarding the research as a whole: Collection of the earliest samples took place about a decade ahead of the 2015 WHO recommendation for immediate ART, at a time when ART was typically delayed until CD4 counts fell. A retrospective serial study tested whether changes in peripheral blood TRB repertoire composition and diversity were associated with ART initiation and durable HIV suppression. A total of roughly 200 cryopreserved PBMC samples came from 25 to 35 adults with confirmed HIV infection and were collected serially over a mean of roughly six years (range 1-12). Among the approximately 30 participants with HIV, eleven to twelve were female. No cross-contamination during QIAcube processing was shown when test extractions of a monoclonal T-cell line were performed alongside some 33 polyclonal samples.

What the authors observed across the whole study: The samples span the years 2004 to 2017, and the ART regimens used may be less effective than current regimens. Compared with controls, HIV repertoires had narrower CDR3 length ranges, and the network structure pointed to an antigen-experienced repertoire that shifted only slightly toward naive after ART. At every time point, the repertoire was dominated by expanded TRB clones first identified before ART initiation, although this dominance fluctuated and, in many PLHIV, declined after ART. Because pre-ART samples had limited cell numbers, profiling was done on unsorted PBMC rather than on sorted CD4+ and CD8+ T cells. Starting ART was linked to a significant rise in TRB diversity, yet even with long-term ART the diversity remained significantly lower than in transplant donor controls. Since PBMC availability was limited, sequencing covered only the TCR beta chain, with no alpha chain pairing. Inferences about post-ART repertoire changes were limited because no data were available on ART adherence, viral resistance or therapy changes.

Details on this clone: Its antigen has not been determined. Base-call qualities are not available, and no considerably larger clone is one nucleotide away.

To be included, a participant needed at least one PBMC sample from before ART initiation plus at least two post-ART samples. Every participant with HIV received treatment in the United States of America. Cryopreserved samples of about 0.9-11 million PBMC were thawed and washed before DNA extraction. At the time of the earliest PBMC sample for each participant with HIV, ages ranged from 23 to 54 years. Each participant contributed PBMC samples from 1-4 timepoints before ART initiation and 2-8 timepoints after ART initiation, with a median of 7 samples. Serial HIV viral load, CD4+ T-cell count, ART history and demographic data were obtained for every participant. A Qiagen kit on a QIAcube was used to extract genomic DNA from unsorted PBMC, with samples processed in batches of 12. Relative to germline, V is missing 4 bases and J is missing 0 bases, with 3 bases of the junction outside any gene match. Reading from cysteine to phenylalanine, the CDR3 counts 15 amino acids. Only the CDR3 DNA stays, 45 bases, in frame from base 1. CDR1 and CDR2, per the germline V gene (reference sequence), are PRHDT and FYEKMQ.

The immunoSEQ hsTCRB v3.0 assay was used at survey level resolution to sequence the TRB variable region. TRB sequencing targeted a depth of roughly 40,000-55,000 T-cell genomes per sample. Pooled TRB libraries were sequenced on an Illumina MiSeq with a v3 150-cycle kit. In the authors' own workflow: Repertoire analysis ran in R within a reproducible Nextflow workflow covering QC, data transformation and analysis. Custom analyses were implemented in LymphoSeq2, an R package for AIRR-Seq data exploration. After excluding a few samples that yielded fewer than 5000 total TRB sequences, roughly 190 HIV repertoires remained for analysis. Among the approximately 200 retained HIV repertoires, some 60 were collected before ART initiation and 120 to 140 were collected after ART initiation. Repertoires were downsampled to 5000 TRB nucleotide sequences, and summary statistics were averaged over 100 downsampling iterations. The analysis kept only TRB sequences whose CDR3 regions were at least seven amino acids long. A Shannon entropy-derived clonality score and the Gini coefficient were used to measure diversity. Repertoire networks linked the top 5000 CDR3 amino acid sequences whenever two sequences differed by an edit distance of one. Antigen specificity groups and MHC restriction were predicted for TRB CDR3 amino acid sequences with GLIPH2. CDR3 amino acid sequences were matched against VDJdb and McPAS-TCR to flag known CMV, EBV, HIV or tissue antigen associations. Pre-ART, post-ART and control groups were compared with Wilcoxon signed-rank tests and Holm-Bonferroni correction. Drawn from immuneACCESS, this table holds only the in-frame rearrangements with V and J called that TCRdb kept. Clones are partly lost; checked studies trace under half to an unresolved V gene and leave the rest unexplained. The V and J calls and clone size were taken over from that table, and D and trimming were inferred from the DNA. The sample has 25,000 to 35,000 clones on record, approximately 90% of them singletons. 3.6% of the sample is held by the ten biggest clonotypes.

The material sequenced was unsorted PBMCs, taken 1.8 years after starting antiretroviral therapy. The sequence joins TRBV13 to TRBJ1-3, with 7 bases in between that match TRBD1. The clonotype was recovered from a young woman with HIV. In nucleotide form, the sequence is TGTGCCAGCAGCTCCCGGGACAGCTCTGGAAACACCATATATTTT. It is translated as CASSSRDSSGNTIYF.